This T cell receptor beta chain was obtained from a study of T cell repertoires in cytomegalovirus infection. Study summary: HLA-B-restricted CMV epitopes that are well studied, plus recently identified HLA-C-restricted ones, were used by the study. It can be stated that public TCR beta signatures indicated CMV infection as well as a matching HLA type. Study-wide results and limits: Summed public TCR beta family frequency identified CMV carriers bearing the relevant HLA. Dominating the ex vivo response were TCR beta clonotypes that were CMV-specific and HLA-C-restricted.

Each CDR3 protein is one row after TCRdb ran MiXCR on the reads. Found here are hundreds of thousands of distinct CDR3 sequences, around a third of them singletons; the top ten hold roughly 18%. There are 15 residues in the CDR3. The V gene end was trimmed by 10 bases and the J gene end by 4 bases; junction bases not matched to a gene: 12. About this clonotype itself: Antigen unknown.

The sequencing here drew on cultured PBMCs, taken from culture after CMV antigen stimulation. This TCR was sampled from a human donor in good health (CMV status not recorded). Some clones in this sample may be carry-over from other donors' samples. V and J are TRBV12-3 or TRBV12-4 and TRBJ2-2; 7 nucleotides align to TRBD1. CDR3 DNA sequence: TGTGCCACCACAGACCGACAGGGAAGCACCGGGGAGCTGTTTTTT. It encodes CATTDRQGSTGELFF.